This TCR beta chain is from a study of T cells after yellow fever vaccination. This clonotype has more than one count but fewer than ten. Germline V gene lookup returns CDR1 MNHEY and CDR2 SVGAGI. The CDR3 covers 14 residues. V trimming: 2 bases; J trimming: 2 bases; junction bases outside the gene matches: 2. One entry per CDR3 protein results from TCRdb running MiXCR on the 5' RACE reads. This table has about 240,000 distinct CDR3 sequences, roughly 7.2% appearing once. The clonotype originates from a man aged 30-40 years who received the YFV17D yellow fever vaccine. The sequencing used CD4+ T cells sorted from PBMCs, collected 15 days after the yellow fever booster vaccination. The gene calls are TRBV6-5 and TRBJ1-1; 7 nucleotides match TRBD1. In nucleotides, the CDR3 is TGTGCCAGCAGTTACAGGGGGCGAAACACTGAAGCTTTCTTT. Translated, it gives CASSYRGRNTEAFF.